This T cell receptor (beta chain) was sequenced during a study of radiotherapy plus CTLA-4 blockade in lung cancer. In the study overall: Across the patients, objective responses occurred in under 20%, and disease control in approximately 30%.

In regard to this clone: The target antigen is unknown.

Findings of the study overall: How blood T cell clones changed early, along with interferon-beta, reportedly forecast response best. TCR clones from tumors expanded in blood after radiotherapy plus ipilimumab.

Generated by immunoSEQ multiplex PCR, the TCRdb table keeps only in-frame clones and is missing some. The sample lists around 70,000 clones, 87% seen once, with 35% to 45% in the top ten. The CDR3 runs 13 residues. Germline V lookup: CDR1 LNHDA, CDR2 SQIVND (reference sequence). V gave up 5 bases and J gave up 7 bases, with 15 bases separating them. The sequence came from a human donor with non-small cell lung cancer that progressed on radiotherapy plus ipilimumab. The chain uses TRBV19 and TRBJ2-7; D could derive from TRBD1 or TRBD2 (6 bases each). The specimen comprised peripheral blood, sampled from a patient treated with radiotherapy plus ipilimumab. CDR3 region: CASSPSGAEEQYF. The DNA for the CDR3 is TGTGCCAGTAGTCCCTCGGGGGCCGAGGAGCAGTACTTC.